The 25 T cell receptor beta chains below come from one sample, sequenced in a study of OX40 agonist ivuxolimab in advanced cancers. Profiled with immunoSEQ multiplex PCR; TCRdb holds only in-frame clones, not every one. The sample includes roughly 80,000 clones, more than 85% seen only once; the top ten take about 6.7%. Sequences were derived from CD4+ or CD8+ T cells sorted from blood, sampled in a trial of the OX40 agonist ivuxolimab. The receptors stem from an adult with an advanced solid tumor such as melanoma, head and neck, liver or kidney cancer.

The chain carries TRBV27 and TRBJ2-5, with a weak D call TRBD2 (5 bases). The length of the CDR3 is 15 residues. In germline, CDR1 is MNHEY, CDR2 SMNVEV (reference sequence). Trimming shortened V by 6 bases and J by 4 bases, and 18 bases separated the two germline ends. The CDR3 DNA follows: TGTGCCAGCAGCCTCGGCCGGGTCGGGGTAGAGACCCAGTACTTC. It translates to CASSLGRVGVETQYF.

This clone was recorded once. V gene TRBV27 combines with J gene TRBJ2-1, with D unclear. Germline assignment: CDR1 MNHEY and CDR2 SMNVEV (reference sequence). Trimming removed 3 bases at V and 1 base at J, with 4 bases between. This CDR3 is built from 13 residues. In DNA form, the CDR3 reads TGTGCCAGCAGTTTGCAGTCCTACAATGAGCAGTTCTTC. Encoded protein: CASSLQSYNEQFF.

The rearrangement links TRBV18 to TRBJ2-3; D is uncertain. Germline assignment: CDR1 KGHSH and CDR2 LQKENI. V gave up 4 bases and J gave up 9 bases, with 20 bases separating them. This CDR3 contains 15 residues. CDR3 coding DNA: TGTGCCAGCTCACTGGGTGGTGTTGCAGGAGAGACGCAGTATTTT. It yields the protein CASSLGGVAGETQYF.

The chain uses TRBV7-9 and TRBJ2-1, with unresolved D. This CDR3 comprises 16 residues. The germline gives CDR1 SEHNR, CDR2 FQNEAQ (reference sequence). The V and J ends lost 0 bases and 7 bases respectively, with 16 bases between them. The CDR3 reads CASSLAGIAWGNEQFF. For the CDR3, the DNA is TGTGCCAGCAGCTTAGCGGGGATAGCCTGGGGAAATGAGCAGTTCTTC.

The chain recombines TRBV10-3 with TRBJ2-5; 10 bases match TRBD2. The CDR3 loop spans 16 amino acids. V lost 4 bases and J lost 4; bases outside the gene matches: 9. Germline lookup yields CDR1 ENHRY and CDR2 SYGVKD. The DNA for the CDR3 is TGTGCCATCAGTGCGGCTAGCGGGAGAAGAGGAGAGACCCAGTACTTC. It is translated as CAISAASGRRGETQYF.

The V and J genes are TRBV7-9 and TRBJ2-1; a possible D gene is TRBD1 (6 bases). V lost 2 bases, J lost 6 bases, and 11 bases lay in between. Germline CDR1 is SEHNR and CDR2 is FQNEAQ (reference sequence). The CDR3 spans 14 residues. The CDR3 DNA sequence: TGTGCCAGCAGCTTAACTCAAGGGGGCAATGAGCAGTTCTTC. It encodes CASSLTQGGNEQFF.

Written as DNA, the CDR3 is TGTGCCAGCAAACCCGGGACTAGGGCTGAGCAGTTCTTC. The encoded protein is CASKPGTRAEQFF. The gene calls are TRBV6-5 and TRBJ2-1; 8 nucleotides align to TRBD2. The CDR3 contains 13 residues. Germline assignment: CDR1 MNHEY and CDR2 SVGAGI. V was clipped by 7 bases and J by 9 bases; unmatched bases: 8.

This clone came up once. V and J are TRBV6-1 and TRBJ1-4, with TRBD1 as a possible D gene (5 bases). From germline, CDR1 is MNHNS and CDR2 SASEGT. Trimming removed 5 bases from V and 3 bases from J, with 13 bases in between. This CDR3 region has 15 residues. Written as DNA, the CDR3 is TGTGCCAGCAGTTTCGCAGGGCGGGCTAATGAAAAACTGTTTTTT. This encodes CASSFAGRANEKLFF.

The genes are TRBV9 and TRBJ1-1; tentatively, D is TRBD1 (5 bases). The CDR3 contains 14 residues. In germline, CDR1 is SGDLS, CDR2 YYNGEE. The ends were cut back, 0 bases at V and 4 bases at J, with 10 bases in the middle. In DNA form, the CDR3 reads TGTGCCAGCAGCGTAGGGGGGGTAAGCACTGAAGCTTTCTTT. Its translation: CASSVGGVSTEAFF. Looking up the rest from reference TRBV9 and TRBJ1-1 gives the full variable domain: DSGVTQTPKHLITATGQRVTLRCSPRSGDLSVYWYQQSLDQGLQFLIQYYNGEERAKGNILERFSAQQFPDLHSELNLSSLELGDSALYFCASSVGGVSTEAFFGQGTRLTVV.

Only one count was recorded for this clone. The chain joins TRBV19 to TRBJ2-2; D is uncertain. Germline V lookup: CDR1 LNHDA, CDR2 SQIVND (reference sequence). The V end lost 5 bases, the J end lost 7 bases, and 5 bases lay between the germline ends. The CDR3 has 11 amino acids. The CDR3 loop is CASSLFGELFF. The CDR3 DNA reads as TGTGCCAGTAGTTTGTTCGGGGAGCTGTTTTTT. Full variable domain (remainder filled in from reference TRBV19 and TRBJ2-2): DGGITQSPKYLFRKEGQNVTLSCEQNLNHDAMYWYRQDPGQGLRLIYYSQIVNDFQKGDIAEGYSVSREKKESFPLTVTSAQKNPTAFYLCASSLFGELFFGEGSRLTVL.

This clone was counted only a few times. The gene calls are TRBV2 and TRBJ1-2; D gene unclear. CDR3 length equals 12 residues. Germline V gene lookup returns CDR1 SNHLY and CDR2 FYNNEI. Trimming cost V 3 bases and J 3 bases, with 5 bases left between them. The CDR3: CASSDGDYGYTF. The CDR3 DNA is TGTGCCAGCAGTGACGGGGACTATGGCTACACCTTC.

The rearrangement uses TRBV4-1 and TRBJ1-5; TRBD1 might be the D (6 bases). This CDR3 region has 15 residues. V dropped 5 bases and J dropped 3 bases, with 14 bases sitting between them. CDR1 MGHRA and CDR2 YSYEKL come from the germline V gene. CDR3 region: CASSSQQGPNQPQHF. In nucleotides, the CDR3 is TGCGCCAGCAGCTCGCAACAGGGACCCAATCAGCCCCAGCATTTT.

J is TRBJ2-1 and V is TRBV7-6; no definite D call. The CDR3 length is 15 residues. V was cut by 10 bases and J by 4 bases, with 20 bases left in between. Germline CDR1 SGHVS, CDR2 FNYEAQ. CDR3 loop: CATSRLELPYNEQFF. The DNA for the CDR3 is TGTGCCACCTCGCGTCTAGAACTTCCTTACAATGAGCAGTTCTTC. Drawing the rest from reference TRBV7-6 and TRBJ2-1, the complete variable domain is GAGVSQSPRYKVTKRGQDVALRCDPISGHVSLYWYRQALGQGPEFLTYFNYEAQQDKSGLPNDRFSAERPEGSISTLTIQRTEQRDSAMYRCATSRLELPYNEQFFGPGTRLTVL.

The chain couples TRBV27 to TRBJ2-7, with D perhaps being TRBD1 or TRBD2 (5 bases each). V was clipped by 7 bases and J by 6 bases, with 22 bases between them. Germline CDR1 and CDR2: MNHEY and SMNVEV (reference sequence). This CDR3 comprises 15 residues. The CDR3 nucleotides read TGTGCCAGCACCCTTCACGGGACGAGGCCTTCCGAGCAGTACTTC. The encoded protein is CASTLHGTRPSEQYF.

This chain joins TRBV11-2 and TRBJ2-7, with D unresolved. Germline CDR1 is SGHAT and CDR2 is FQNNGV. The CDR3 extends over 15 amino acids. Between the trimmed V and J ends, which lost 1 base and 0 bases, there was a span of 10 bases. As DNA, the CDR3 is TGTGCCAGCAGCTTAGCGTCTACTATCTCCTACGAGCAGTACTTC. As protein: CASSLASTISYEQYF.

The chain is built from TRBV27 and TRBJ1-5, with a tentative D call TRBD1 (5 bases). Per germline, CDR1 MNHEY and CDR2 SMNVEV (reference sequence). CDR3 size: 14 residues. V dropped 2 bases and J dropped 6 bases, with 11 bases sitting between them. The CDR3 here is CASSLAGGVQPQHF. The DNA for the CDR3 is TGTGCCAGCAGTTTAGCGGGGGGAGTTCAGCCCCAGCATTTT.

The genes are TRBV2 and TRBJ1-5, with D possibly being TRBD1 (5 bases). This CDR3 comprises 17 residues. Germline V CDR1 and CDR2: SNHLY, FYNNEI. The germline V and J ends were trimmed by 3 bases and 1 base, with 16 bases remaining between them. The CDR3 region has the DNA TGTGCCAGCAGTGACAGGGCTCGCCAATTAAGCAATCAGCCCCAGCATTTT. It translates to CASSDRARQLSNQPQHF.

This chain uses TRBV6-5 with TRBJ1-1; D is undetermined. The CDR3 loop spans 14 amino acids. CDR1 and CDR2 from the germline V gene are MNHEY and SVGAGI. The ends were cut back, 0 bases at V and 5 bases at J, with 10 bases in the middle. This CDR3 reads CASSYSVSGTEAFF. The CDR3 DNA is TGTGCCAGCAGTTACTCCGTCAGTGGAACTGAAGCTTTCTTT.

The chain carries TRBV6-1 and TRBJ1-1; D is undetermined. The CDR3 is 12 residues long. CDR1 and CDR2 from the germline V gene are MNHNS and SASEGT. V dropped 5 bases and J dropped 3 bases, with 7 bases sitting between them. Here the CDR3 reads CASSYADTEAFF. The CDR3 DNA follows: TGTGCCAGCAGTTATGCGGACACTGAAGCTTTCTTT.

This chain joins TRBV15 and TRBJ2-7, with 10 bases lining up with TRBD1. With 5 bases clipped from V and 3 bases from J, the junction kept 7 bases outside the gene matches. The CDR3 length is 15 residues. CDR1 and CDR2 from the germline V gene are LNHNV and YYDKDF (reference sequence). The CDR3 region is CATSGRTGGFYEQYF. The CDR3 nucleotides are TGTGCCACCAGCGGTCGGACAGGGGGATTCTACGAGCAGTACTTC.

On this clone itself: At one of its ends the junction is not consistent with the germline gene, which may arise from a read error. The V call is TRBV19, the J call TRBJ1-2; 7 nucleotides match TRBD1. CDR3 length: 13 residues. Germline CDR1 reads LNHDA; CDR2 reads SQIVND (reference sequence). CDR3 protein: CAGRQGSDYGYTF. The CDR3 DNA reads TGTGCCGGTAGACAGGGTTCGGACTATGGCTACACCTTC.

This chain links TRBV10-3 with TRBJ1-2, with TRBD1 matching 8 bases. Losses at the gene ends were 3 bases for V and 6 bases for J; bases not matched to a gene: 6. The CDR3 runs 14 residues. Germline assignment: CDR1 ENHRY and CDR2 SYGVKD. The DNA of the CDR3 is TGTGCCATCAGTGACCCGACAGGGGTTAATGGCTACACCTTC. It specifies CAISDPTGVNGYTF.

The gene calls are TRBV4-1 and TRBJ1-1; D unclear. This CDR3 region has 15 residues. V was trimmed by 0 bases and J by 4 bases, leaving 12 bases between them. From germline, CDR1 is MGHRA and CDR2 YSYEKL. CDR3 coding DNA: TGCGCCAGCAGCCAAGATGCGGCAGCAGCCACTGAAGCTTTCTTT. It encodes CASSQDAAAATEAFF.

The chain links TRBV9 to TRBJ2-7; weak D call: TRBD2 (6 bases). CDR1 is SGDLS, CDR2 YYNGEE, per germline. This CDR3 contains 13 residues. V was trimmed by 4 bases and J by 4 bases, leaving 12 bases between them. The CDR3 coding sequence is TGTGCCAGCAGCACCGATGGGACTTACGAGCAGTACTTC. Residues: CASSTDGTYEQYF. The full variable domain, with the rest looked up from reference TRBV9 and TRBJ2-7, is DSGVTQTPKHLITATGQRVTLRCSPRSGDLSVYWYQQSLDQGLQFLIQYYNGEERAKGNILERFSAQQFPDLHSELNLSSLELGDSALYFCASSTDGTYEQYFGPGTRLTVT.

The rearrangement uses TRBV5-6 and TRBJ2-1; D gene unclear. Germline-derived CDR1 and CDR2 are SGHDT and YYEEEE. The CDR3 extends over 11 amino acids. Trimming removed 2 bases at V and 8 bases at J, with 5 bases between. The CDR3, as DNA: TGTGCCAGCAGCTTTTCCTATGAGCAGTTCTTC. Its protein product is CASSFSYEQFF.